The 31 T cell receptor beta chains in this list originate from one sample, sequenced in a study of PD-1 blockade in classical Hodgkin lymphoma. Only in-frame clones appear in the TCRdb table, and some are missing; sequencing was by immunoSEQ multiplex PCR. The sample lists under 25,000 clones; around three quarters were seen once. All the patients suffered relapse after autologous stem cell transplantation, and brentuximab vedotin exposure differed. The material was peripheral blood mononuclear cells (PBMCs), obtained before the second cycle of nivolumab. Source of these receptors: a human donor with classical Hodgkin lymphoma.

This chain uses TRBV7-2 with TRBJ2-1; D uncertain. The CDR3 totals 15 residues. Germline assignment: CDR1 SGHTA and CDR2 FQGNSA. Between the trimmed V and J ends, which lost 2 bases and 0 bases, there was a span of 8 bases. CDR3 nucleotides: TGTGCCAGCAGCTTACTTGCTACCTCCTACAATGAGCAGTTCTTC. Translating it yields CASSLLATSYNEQFF.

This clone was counted a single time. CDR3 loop: CASSPVGWGVADTQYF. CDR3 DNA: TGCGCCAGCAGCCCTGTAGGGTGGGGGGTCGCAGATACGCAGTATTTT. V usage is TRBV5-1 and J usage is TRBJ2-3, with D maybe TRBD2 (6 bases). Trimming shortened V by 4 bases and J by 4 bases, and 19 bases separated the two germline ends. From germline, CDR1 is SGHRS and CDR2 YFSETQ. There are 16 residues in the CDR3.

V gene TRBV5-1 combines with J gene TRBJ2-7; a possible D gene is TRBD1 (5 bases). Deletions cut 0 bases from V and 2 bases from J, with 15 bases between. The germline CDR1 and CDR2 sequences are SGHRS and YFSETQ. The CDR3 is 16 residues long. CDR3 in amino acids: CASSLVLRTNTYEQYF. The CDR3 DNA follows: TGCGCCAGCAGCTTGGTATTGAGGACAAATACCTACGAGCAGTACTTC. Based on the CDR3 plus reference TRBV5-1 and TRBJ2-7, the full variable domain is KAGVTQTPRYLIKTRGQQVTLSCSPISGHRSVSWYQQTPGQGLQFLFEYFSETQRNKGNFPGRFSGRQFSNSRSEMNVSTLELGDSALYLCASSLVLRTNTYEQYFGPGTRLTVT.

This clone has only a few counts. V usage is TRBV6-1 and J usage is TRBJ1-1, with D perhaps matching TRBD1 (6 bases). This CDR3 comprises 14 residues. Looked up from germline, CDR1 is MNHNS and CDR2 is SASEGT. V lost 6 bases, J lost 1 base, and 12 bases lay in between. The CDR3 coding sequence is TGTGCCAGCAGCAAAGCAGGGGCGAACACTGAAGCTTTCTTT. Translating it yields CASSKAGANTEAFF.

This clone has only one observation. The V gene is TRBV6-5, the J gene TRBJ2-7, with D maybe TRBD2 (6 bases). CDR3 length equals 14 residues. CDR1 and CDR2 (germline): MNHEY, SVGAGI. Trimming removed 6 bases from V and 2 bases from J, with 14 bases in between. This CDR3 is CASSWRGPPYEQYF. The CDR3 nucleotides read TGTGCCAGCAGCTGGAGGGGACCGCCCTACGAGCAGTACTTC.

The genes are TRBV18 and TRBJ1-4; D gene ambiguous. The CDR3 spans 15 residues. Trimming took off 2 bases at V and 5 bases at J, with 12 bases between the two ends. The germline V gene encodes CDR1 KGHSH and CDR2 LQKENI. The CDR3 sequence is CASSPGWQENEKLFF. The CDR3 coding sequence is TGTGCCAGCTCACCAGGGTGGCAGGAAAATGAAAAACTGTTTTTT.

The chain links TRBV6-4 to TRBJ2-3; D is undetermined. The CDR3 loop spans 13 amino acids. In germline, CDR1 is MRHNA, CDR2 SNTAGT. V was shortened by 3 bases and J by 5 bases, with 9 bases between the two germline ends. The CDR3 nucleotides are TGTGCCAGCAGTGAGTCAAGAGGAGATACGCAGTATTTT. It encodes CASSESRGDTQYF.

This chain joins TRBV5-1 and TRBJ2-1; weak D call: TRBD1 (6 bases). V lost 4 bases and J 7 bases, leaving 15 bases between the germline ends. The CDR3 covers 14 residues. CDR1 and CDR2 (germline): SGHRS, YFSETQ. This chain's CDR3 is CASSILQGGNEQFF. In DNA, the CDR3 is TGCGCCAGCAGCATCCTCCAAGGGGGTAATGAGCAGTTCTTC.

The gene calls are TRBV23-1 and TRBJ2-7, with D uncertain. TRBV23-1 has ORF status, its function being uncertain. With 10 bases removed from V and 3 bases from J, the gap between germline ends came to 19 bases. There are 14 residues in the CDR3. DNA of the CDR3: TGCGCCACGGGTGGACGAACAGCCCACTACGAGCAGTACTTC. Amino acids: CATGGRTAHYEQYF.

This clone has just one count. The rearrangement joins TRBV5-1 to TRBJ2-5, with 8 bases identical to TRBD2. Germline loops: CDR1 SGHRS, CDR2 YFSETQ. Trimming at V came to 4 bases and at J to 4 bases, leaving 9 bases not matched to a gene. The CDR3 runs 15 residues. CDR3 sequence (DNA): TGCGCCAGCAGCCCCCCCGGGGGGGTAGTAGAGACCCAGTACTTC. The encoded protein is CASSPPGGVVETQYF. Combining the CDR3 with reference TRBV5-1 and TRBJ2-5 gives the whole variable domain KAGVTQTPRYLIKTRGQQVTLSCSPISGHRSVSWYQQTPGQGLQFLFEYFSETQRNKGNFPGRFSGRQFSNSRSEMNVSTLELGDSALYLCASSPPGGVVETQYFGPGTRLLVL.

The chain couples TRBV2 to TRBJ1-1, with D hard to call. The CDR3 contains 20 residues. Trimming took off 1 base at V and 0 bases at J, with 24 bases between the two ends. Germline CDR1 reads SNHLY; CDR2 reads FYNNEI. The DNA of the CDR3 is TGTGCCAGCAGTGAAGTGCTCCCCCCGCGGTACGGATCCATGAACACTGAAGCTTTCTTT. Its protein is CASSEVLPPRYGSMNTEAFF. Complete variable domain (other parts from reference TRBV2 and TRBJ1-1): EPEVTQTPSHQVTQMGQEVILRCVPISNHLYFYWYRQILGQKVEFLVSFYNNEISEKSEIFDDQFSVERPDGSNFTLKIRSTKLEDSAMYFCASSEVLPPRYGSMNTEAFFGQGTRLTVV.

The CDR3 DNA reads as TGTGCCAGCAGCTTGTCCCCCTCGACTAGCGGGAGTTTCTACGAGCAGTACTTC. This sequence encodes CASSLSPSTSGSFYEQYF. The chain is built from TRBV5-4 and TRBJ2-7; 12 nucleotides line up with TRBD2. CDR1 is SGHNT, CDR2 YYREEE, per germline (reference sequence). This CDR3 has 18 amino acids. V was pared by 1 base and J by 3 bases, with 11 bases of the junction left unmatched. The variable domain in full, with the rest retrieved from reference TRBV5-4 and TRBJ2-7, is ETGVTQSPTHLIKTRGQQVTLRCSSQSGHNTVSWYQQALGQGPQFIFQYYREEENGRGNFPPRFSGLQFPNYSSELNVNALELDDSALYLCASSLSPSTSGSFYEQYFGPGTRLTVT.

The rearrangement joins TRBV5-1 to TRBJ2-2; 8 bases agree with TRBD1. The V and J ends lost 4 bases and 6 bases, in that order; junction bases with no gene match: 8. The CDR3 runs to 15 residues. Germline CDR1 reads SGHRS; CDR2 reads YFSETQ. The CDR3 sequence is CASSAGTGNSGELFF. The DNA of the CDR3 is TGCGCCAGCAGCGCTGGGACAGGAAATTCCGGGGAGCTGTTTTTT.

The chain uses TRBV5-1 and TRBJ2-7, with D perhaps matching TRBD1 (6 bases). This CDR3 has 14 amino acids. The ends were cut back, 0 bases at V and 2 bases at J, with 9 bases in the middle. Germline CDR1 reads SGHRS; CDR2 reads YFSETQ. The CDR3 region is CASSLAAGAYEQYF. CDR3 nucleotides: TGCGCCAGCAGCTTGGCCGCAGGGGCCTACGAGCAGTACTTC.

This chain connects TRBV7-2 to TRBJ2-7, with 7 bases lining up with TRBD2. The J segment lost 0 bases and the V segment lost 5 bases, leaving 1 base of the junction unmatched. The V gene's germline CDR1 is SGHTA and CDR2 FQGNSA. The length of the CDR3 is 13 residues. The CDR3 region is CASSRGSSYEQYF. In DNA form, the CDR3 reads TGTGCCAGCAGCCGCGGGAGCTCCTACGAGCAGTACTTC. Combining the CDR3 with reference TRBV7-2 and TRBJ2-7 gives the whole variable domain GAGVSQSPSNKVTEKGKDVELRCDPISGHTALYWYRQSLGQGLEFLIYFQGNSAPDKSGLPSDRFSAERTGGSVSTLTIQRTQQEDSAVYLCASSRGSSYEQYFGPGTRLTVT.

V and J are TRBV18 and TRBJ1-2, with 11 bases that match TRBD1. The germline V gene has CDR1 KGHSH and CDR2 LQKENI. V lost 3 bases, J lost 6 bases, and 6 bases stayed unmatched. The CDR3 consists of 15 residues. The DNA for the CDR3 is TGTGCCAGCTCACCCCGTGGACAGGGGGCAGATGGCTACACCTTC. Its protein is CASSPRGQGADGYTF.

This chain uses TRBV28 with TRBJ1-2; possibly TRBD1 for D (5 bases). This CDR3 is 15 amino acids long. CDR1 MDHEN and CDR2 SYDVKM come from the germline V gene. Trimming stripped 3 bases from V and 1 base from J, with 12 bases between. The CDR3 loop is CASSLGGFYNYGYTF. Written as DNA, the CDR3 is TGTGCCAGCAGTTTGGGGGGTTTCTATAACTATGGCTACACCTTC.

The chain combines TRBV19 with TRBJ1-5; the D gene is possibly TRBD1 (5 bases). CDR3 length equals 16 residues. CDR1 LNHDA and CDR2 SQIVND come from the germline V gene (reference sequence). Trimming took 3 bases from V and 0 from J, leaving 12 bases between them. This CDR3 is CASSILRQYSNQPQHF. The CDR3 DNA sequence: TGTGCCAGTAGTATCCTCCGACAGTATAGCAATCAGCCCCAGCATTTT.

This chain joins TRBV7-8 and TRBJ2-7, with D hard to call. The CDR3 extends over 12 amino acids. Trimming shortened V by 2 bases and J by 4 bases, and 6 bases separated the two germline ends. Germline V gene sequence: CDR1 SGHVS, CDR2 FQNEAQ. DNA for the CDR3: TGTGCCAGCAGCTTAACACAGTACGAGCAGTACTTC. It encodes CASSLTQYEQYF.

J is TRBJ2-1 and V is TRBV5-1; 12 positions match TRBD2. This CDR3 contains 15 residues. Germline lookup yields CDR1 SGHRS and CDR2 YFSETQ. V lost 5 bases and J lost 8; bases outside the gene matches: 8. Written as DNA, the CDR3 is TGCGCCAGCAGATCTCTAGCGGGAGGGGGCGATGAGCAGTTCTTC. It codes for CASRSLAGGGDEQFF.

The CDR3 coding sequence is TGTGCCAGCGGTTCTAGTTCGAATGAGCAGTTCTTC. Translation: CASGSSSNEQFF. The rearrangement links TRBV7-9 to TRBJ2-1; D is undetermined. The V gene's germline CDR1 is SEHNR and CDR2 FQNEAQ (reference sequence). The CDR3 spans 12 residues. The ends were cut back, 8 bases at V and 7 bases at J, with 12 bases in the middle.

V is TRBV5-8 and J is TRBJ1-5; D remains ambiguous. Trimming stripped 1 base from V and 6 bases from J, with 11 bases between. The germline V gene encodes CDR1 SGHTS and CDR2 YDEGEE. This CDR3 is built from 14 residues. In DNA, the CDR3 is TGTGCCAGCAGCTTGAGAGGGTTCGGTCAGCCCCAGCATTTT. Amino acids: CASSLRGFGQPQHF.

This clone was seen only a few times. The chain is built from TRBV19 and TRBJ2-4; no clear D gene. The germline V and J ends were trimmed by 5 bases and 10 bases, with 18 bases remaining between them. Germline V gives CDR1 LNHDA, CDR2 SQIVND (reference sequence). The CDR3 covers 14 residues. The chain's CDR3 is CASSLRELMGIQYF. The CDR3, as DNA: TGTGCCAGTAGTTTAAGGGAATTAATGGGTATTCAGTACTTC.

The chain couples TRBV5-4 to TRBJ2-7, with a tentative D call TRBD1 (6 bases). The germline CDR1 and CDR2 sequences are SGHNT and YYREEE (reference sequence). V dropped 2 bases and J dropped 5 bases, with 14 bases sitting between them. The CDR3 runs 14 residues. CDR3 protein: CASSFRGRGNEQYF. As DNA, the CDR3 is TGTGCCAGCAGCTTCAGGGGTAGAGGGAACGAGCAGTACTTC.

The CDR3 loop reads CASSLGTSGKLAKNIQYF. The DNA of the CDR3 is TGTGCCAGCAGTTTAGGGACTAGCGGGAAACTAGCCAAAAACATTCAGTACTTC. This chain links TRBV27 with TRBJ2-4, with 13 bases lining up with TRBD2. Trimming at V came to 2 bases and at J to 0 bases, leaving 4 bases not matched to a gene. Germline-derived CDR1 and CDR2 are MNHEY and SMNVEV (reference sequence). CDR3 length equals 18 residues.

The chain recombines TRBV15 with TRBJ2-7; D possibly corresponds to TRBD1 (5 bases). The germline gives CDR1 LNHNV, CDR2 YYDKDF (reference sequence). CDR3 length equals 18 residues. V lost 3 bases and J lost 2, with 23 bases in between. CDR3 DNA sequence: TGTGCCACCAGCAGCGGACGGACAAGCTTTAAACACCCCTACGAGCAGTACTTC. This encodes CATSSGRTSFKHPYEQYF.

This chain uses TRBV19 with TRBJ1-3, with no clear D. V lost 11 bases and J 1 base, leaving 6 bases between the germline ends. The CDR3 totals 11 residues. The germline V gene has CDR1 LNHDA and CDR2 SQIVND (reference sequence). As DNA, the CDR3 is TGTGCCTCTCAGTCTGGAAACACCATATATTTT. Encoded protein: CASQSGNTIYF.

The chain employs TRBV5-1 and TRBJ2-1; 9 bases are shared with TRBD2. The CDR3 spans 15 residues. V lost 5 bases to trimming and J lost 6 bases; unmatched junction nucleotides: 9. Germline lookup yields CDR1 SGHRS and CDR2 YFSETQ. CDR3 in DNA: TGCGCCAGCAGAGGGAACCTAGCGGGAACCAATGAGCAGTTCTTC. It is translated as CASRGNLAGTNEQFF.

V and J are TRBV2 and TRBJ2-7; no clear D. CDR1 SNHLY and CDR2 FYNNEI come from the germline V gene. Trimming stripped 1 base from V and 4 bases from J, with 8 bases between. The CDR3 consists of 13 residues. The DNA for the CDR3 is TGTGCCAGCAGTGAAGGGCAGACGTACGAGCAGTACTTC. Translated: CASSEGQTYEQYF.

This clone was observed a handful of times. J is TRBJ1-4 and V is TRBV7-9; D unclear. The V gene's germline CDR1 is SEHNR and CDR2 FQNEAQ (reference sequence). The CDR3 is 13 amino acids. Deletions cut 0 bases from V and 11 bases from J, with 10 bases between. CDR3 amino acids: CASSLAVSGKLFF. CDR3 in DNA: TGTGCCAGCAGCTTAGCAGTGTCGGGGAAACTGTTTTTT.

V usage is TRBV28 and J usage is TRBJ2-4; 14 bases fit TRBD2. The ends lost 6 bases at V and 3 bases at J; junction bases unmatched: 10. The CDR3 totals 18 residues. The V gene's germline CDR1 is MDHEN and CDR2 SYDVKM. The CDR3 DNA is TGTGCCAGCAGCACCCCGGGACTAGCGGGAGTTGGCAAAAACATTCAGTACTTC. It translates to CASSTPGLAGVGKNIQYF.